Sequencing of this T cell receptor (beta chain) was carried out in a study of CD8 T cells in Susac syndrome. Blood CD8+ and CD4+ T cells underwent high-throughput TCR beta sequencing. Age- and sex-matched healthy donors served as the control group. Bulk CD8+ and CD4+ cells came from magnetic negative isolation; CD8+ TEMRA by FACS. This clonotype was picked up one time. Random hexamers served to reverse transcribe roughly 0.5 to 1 ug RNA. TCR beta CDR3 was amplified by immunoSEQ covering 54 Vbeta and 13 Jbeta. TCRdb independently ran MiXCR on the immunoSEQ multiplex PCR reads; one entry per CDR3 protein. The sample records more than 55,000 distinct CDR3 sequences, more than 85% being singletons. Trimming pared 0 bases from V and 6 bases from J, leaving 12 bases between. From germline, CDR1 is KGHDR and CDR2 SFDVKD. The CDR3 has 15 amino acids.

The sample taken for sequencing was CD8+ T cells from PBMCs. The TCR sequence derives from a human donor in good health. This chain uses TRBV24-1 with TRBJ2-3, with D perhaps TRBD1 (5 bases). The CDR3 protein is CATSDLGSPGDTQYF. The CDR3, as DNA: TGTGCCACCAGTGATTTGGGCAGTCCAGGGGATACGCAGTATTTT.